This T cell receptor beta chain was sequenced in a study of blood T cell repertoires in COVID-19. The overall study: There were acute and convalescent COVID-19 samples, and they came from the United States, Italy and Spain.

Trimming left V 3 bases short and J 8 bases short, with 13 bases between. Germline V gene data show CDR1 as SQVTM and CDR2 as ANQGSEA. The CDR3 runs to 12 residues. Methods used by the authors: The authors estimated nucleated cell counts from reference gene primer amplification. TCRdb's copy holds only in-frame clones and misses some; the assay was immunoSEQ multiplex PCR. Clone size and the V and J calls come from that table; the DNA yielded D and trimming. The data show 150,000 to 200,000 clones, with around four fifths seen just once and around 5.2% held by the top ten. The chain is built from TRBV29-1 and TRBJ1-2; D is uncertain. The receptor comes from a woman aged 25 to 39 with acute or convalescent COVID-19. Input material: peripheral blood. The CDR3: CSVDGGPGGYTF. CDR3 DNA sequence: TGCAGCGTTGACGGAGGGCCTGGGGGCTACACCTTC.